This TCR beta chain was identified in a study of blood T cell repertoires in COVID-19. Background on the study: COVID-19 samples collected from the United States, Italy and Spain covered acute and convalescent phases.

This CDR3 comprises 17 residues. V was cut by 5 bases and J by 0 bases, with 17 bases left in between. From germline, CDR1 is MNHEY and CDR2 SMNVEV (reference sequence). Per the original methods: Nucleated cell number was recorded as an estimate derived from reference gene primer amplification. The data were produced by immunoSEQ multiplex PCR, yet TCRdb's version contains in-frame clones alone and is incomplete. The V and J calls and clone size come from that table; D and trimming were worked out from the DNA. The data show roughly 200,000 clones, around 80% seen once. This chain links TRBV27 with TRBJ2-1; no clear D. Input material: peripheral blood. This TCR came from a man aged 45-65 years who had recovered from COVID-19. The CDR3 here is CASSPTLVRSSYNEQFF. The CDR3 region has the DNA TGTGCCAGCAGTCCCACCCTTGTGCGGAGCTCCTACAATGAGCAGTTCTTC.